This passage covers 32 T cell receptor beta chains from one sample sequenced in a study of T-cell reconstitution after alpha-beta-depleted transplantation in children. Unique molecular identifiers were used to barcode this TCRbeta library. TCRdb re-derived calls from the PCR reads in MiXCR, one entry per CDR3 protein. The data hold 55,000 to 85,000 distinct CDR3 sequences, with about a tenth observed a single time. The material was PBMCs, obtained before TCRalphabeta/CD19-depleted stem cell transplant. The receptors come from a boy between 5 and 17 years old with acute myeloid leukemia, due to receive a stem cell transplant.

This clonotype has at least ten counts. V and J are TRBV10-1 and TRBJ1-3; TRBD1 might be the D (6 bases). V lost 1 base and J 0 bases, leaving 16 bases between the germline ends. Germline CDR1 reads WNHNN; CDR2 reads SYGVQD (reference sequence). The CDR3 has 18 residues. The DNA of the CDR3 is TGCGCCAGCAGTGAGTTCAGGGGACGCCCCGGCTCTGGAAACACCATATATTTT. Translation: CASSEFRGRPGSGNTIYF.

This clonotype has a count of ten or more. CDR3 nucleotides: TGTGCCAGCAGTCTTAGAGGGGATATCTACGAGCAGTACGTC. This codes for CASSLRGDIYEQYV. The chain links TRBV28 to TRBJ2-7; D is possibly TRBD1 or TRBD2 (5 bases each). Trimming pared 5 bases from V and 3 bases from J, leaving 14 bases between. Germline V gene sequence: CDR1 MDHEN, CDR2 SYDVKM. The length of the CDR3 is 14 residues.

This clonotype was counted many times. V and J are TRBV6-5 and TRBJ1-6; tentatively, D is TRBD1 (5 bases). The V and J ends lost 6 bases and 7 bases respectively, with 19 bases between them. This CDR3 is built from 16 residues. Germline CDR1 MNHEY, CDR2 SVGAGI. The DNA of the CDR3 is TGTGCCAGCAGCCGATTCGGGGCAGCGCCCAATTCACCCCTCCACTTT. Translating gives CASSRFGAAPNSPLHF.

This clonotype occurred many times. The gene calls are TRBV4-1 and TRBJ2-6; D ambiguous. Deletions cut 0 bases from V and 0 bases from J, with 0 bases between. CDR1 and CDR2 from the germline V gene are MGHRA and YSYEKL. This CDR3 region has 14 residues. The CDR3 DNA reads as TGCGCCAGCAGCCAAGACTCTGGGGCCAACGTCCTGACTTTC. Protein: CASSQDSGANVLTF.

This clonotype was seen at least ten times. The rearrangement links TRBV12-3 or TRBV12-4 to TRBJ1-2, with 7 bases matching TRBD1. V lost 0 bases, J lost 2 bases, and 9 bases stayed unmatched. This CDR3 is 17 amino acids long. The CDR3 protein is CASSLALGQRANYGYTF. In nucleotides, the CDR3 is TGTGCCAGCAGTTTAGCCTTGGGACAGCGGGCGAACTATGGCTACACCTTC.

This clonotype was detected ten times or more. The chain uses TRBV5-1 and TRBJ1-2; the D is unclear. The CDR3 runs to 16 residues. V lost 4 bases and J lost 4, with 20 bases in between. Germline assignment: CDR1 SGHRS and CDR2 YFSETQ. The CDR3 here is CASSPDWTSGFYGYTF. For the CDR3, the DNA is TGCGCCAGCAGCCCGGATTGGACCTCCGGGTTCTATGGCTACACCTTC. Combining the CDR3 with reference TRBV5-1 and TRBJ1-2 gives the whole variable domain KAGVTQTPRYLIKTRGQQVTLSCSPISGHRSVSWYQQTPGQGLQFLFEYFSETQRNKGNFPGRFSGRQFSNSRSEMNVSTLELGDSALYLCASSPDWTSGFYGYTFGSGTRLTVV.

V usage is TRBV14 and J usage is TRBJ1-1; D not certain. There are 13 residues in the CDR3. CDR1 is SGHDN and CDR2 is FVKESK in the germline V gene. The ends were cut back, 1 base at V and 2 bases at J, with 5 bases in the middle. The CDR3 nucleotides read TGTGCCAGCAGCCAAGTTCATAACACTGAAGCTTTCTTT. It codes for CASSQVHNTEAFF.

This clonotype showed up many times. V gene TRBV7-3 combines with J gene TRBJ2-5, with 9 bases fitting TRBD1. Germline CDR1 and CDR2: SGHTA and FQGTGA. This CDR3 comprises 13 residues. Trimming at V came to 5 bases and at J to 5 bases, leaving 3 bases not matched to a gene. The CDR3 DNA sequence: TGTGCCAGCAGCCCAGGGACAGGGGAGACCCAGTACTTC. This encodes CASSPGTGETQYF.

This clonotype occurred many times. The chain employs TRBV7-2 and TRBJ2-1; D tentatively reads TRBD1 or TRBD2 (5 bases each). This CDR3 region has 15 residues. Trimming stripped 2 bases from V and 3 bases from J, with 11 bases between. From germline, CDR1 is SGHTA and CDR2 FQGNSA. The CDR3 protein is CASSLNGADYNEQFF. The CDR3, as DNA: TGTGCCAGCAGCTTAAACGGGGCTGACTACAATGAGCAGTTCTTC.

This clonotype appeared many times. This chain joins TRBV12-3 or TRBV12-4 and TRBJ2-2; weak D call: TRBD1 (6 bases). V was clipped by 6 bases and J by 7 bases, with 21 bases between them. This CDR3 is built from 16 residues. In DNA, the CDR3 is TGTGCCAGCAGCCCCGACAGGTCGCCAGTGGTCGGGGAGCTGTTTTTT. Residues: CASSPDRSPVVGELFF.

In its sample, this clonotype was seen many times. CDR3 nucleotides: TGCGCCAGCAGCCAAGCCTGGGACCCCTCCTACGAGCAGTACTTC. Its translation: CASSQAWDPSYEQYF. This chain connects TRBV4-3 to TRBJ2-7; D may be TRBD1 or TRBD2 (5 bases each). The germline gives CDR1 LGHNA, CDR2 YSLEER. This CDR3 spans 15 amino acids. Trimming shortened V by 1 base and J by 0 bases, and 10 bases separated the two germline ends.

This clonotype was seen repeatedly, ten times or more. The V gene is TRBV12-3 or TRBV12-4, the J gene TRBJ1-6; D remains unclear. Trimming shortened V by 6 bases and J by 7 bases, and 13 bases separated the two germline ends. The CDR3 runs 14 residues. The CDR3 DNA reads TGTGCCAGCAGCCCTTTCGGACGGAATTCACCCCTCCACTTT. This sequence encodes CASSPFGRNSPLHF.

This clonotype was observed at least ten times. J is TRBJ2-2 and V is TRBV24-1; possibly TRBD2 for D (5 bases). Germline CDR1 KGHDR, CDR2 SFDVKD. The V gene lost 3 bases and the J gene lost 4 bases, with 17 bases spanning the gap. This CDR3 region has 17 residues. In nucleotides, the CDR3 is TGTGCCACCAGTGATGTCGTCCCAGGAGGTATCACCGGGGAGCTGTTTTTT. It yields the protein CATSDVVPGGITGELFF.

The table lists this clonotype with many counts. CDR3 loop: CASSLIGGQSPLHF. CDR3 in DNA: TGTGCCAGCAGTTTAATAGGGGGCCAGTCACCCCTCCACTTT. This rearrangement joins TRBV12-3 or TRBV12-4 to TRBJ1-6; 7 nucleotides align to TRBD1. Trimming took 2 bases from V and 10 from J; bases not matched to a gene: 5. The CDR3 has 14 residues.

This clonotype was seen at least ten times. This chain joins TRBV6-1 and TRBJ2-1; 9 bases map to TRBD2. Germline CDR1 and CDR2: MNHNS and SASEGT. J was trimmed by 6 bases and V by 7 bases; bases with no gene match: 7. This CDR3 comprises 14 residues. For the CDR3, the DNA is TGTGCCAGCAATCCGGGACTAGCTTTCAATGAGCAGTTCTTC. It encodes CASNPGLAFNEQFF.

The table lists this clonotype with many counts. The gene calls are TRBV10-3 and TRBJ1-3; 11 positions agree with TRBD1. Germline V gene data show CDR1 as ENHRY and CDR2 as SYGVKD. The CDR3 length is 15 residues. V gave up 3 bases and J gave up 8 bases; unmatched junction bases: 6. Here the CDR3 DNA reads TGTGCCATCAGTGACCCCGGACAGGGGGCAGACACCATATATTTT. Translating gives CAISDPGQGADTIYF.

In its sample, this clonotype was seen a few times. V is TRBV30 and J is TRBJ2-1; no reliable D call. Germline V gene lookup returns CDR1 GTSNPN and CDR2 SVGIG (reference sequence). This CDR3 has 12 residues. With 2 bases removed from V and 7 bases from J, the gap between germline ends came to 9 bases. DNA of the CDR3: TGTGCCTGGAGTATCCTAGGGAATGAGCAGTTCTTC. This gives the protein CAWSILGNEQFF. Supplemented by reference TRBV30 and TRBJ2-1, the full variable domain reads SQTIHQWPATLVQPVGSPLSLECTVEGTSNPNLYWYRQAAGRGLQLLFYSVGIGQISSEVPQNLSASRPQDRQFILSSKKLLLSDSGFYLCAWSILGNEQFFGPGTRLTVL.

This clonotype was seen at least ten times. V and J are TRBV5-1 and TRBJ2-3; no clear D. Trimming took off 1 base at V and 2 bases at J, with 8 bases between the two ends. Germline V gene lookup returns CDR1 SGHRS and CDR2 YFSETQ. The CDR3 is 14 amino acids. CDR3 amino acids: CASSLNRNTDTQYF. The CDR3, as DNA: TGCGCCAGCAGCTTGAACAGAAACACAGATACGCAGTATTTT.

This clonotype appeared many times. The chain uses TRBV15 and TRBJ1-2; TRBD1 is a possible D gene (6 bases). CDR1 and CDR2 (germline): LNHNV, YYDKDF (reference sequence). V was shortened by 0 bases and J by 5 bases, with 13 bases between the two germline ends. The CDR3 length is 15 residues. The CDR3 region is CATSRDREGGYGYTF. The CDR3 bases are TGTGCCACCAGCAGAGACCGGGAAGGGGGTTATGGCTACACCTTC. Variable domain in full (rest from reference TRBV15 and TRBJ1-2): DAMVIQNPRYQVTQFGKPVTLSCSQTLNHNVMYWYQQKSSQAPKLLFHYYDKDFNNEADTPDNFQSRRPNTSFCFLDIRSPGLGDTAMYLCATSRDREGGYGYTFGSGTRLTVV.

This clonotype has at least ten counts. V usage is TRBV19 and J usage is TRBJ1-1, with D possibly matching TRBD1 (5 bases). The V end was cut by 3 bases, the J end by 1 base, with 9 bases between. Germline V gene data show CDR1 as LNHDA and CDR2 as SQIVND (reference sequence). There are 14 residues in the CDR3. DNA of the CDR3: TGTGCCAGTAGTATGAAAAGGGGGAACACTGAAGCTTTCTTT. This gives the protein CASSMKRGNTEAFF.

The chain employs TRBV7-8 and TRBJ2-1, with 9 nucleotides matching TRBD1. V shed 2 bases, J shed 4 bases, and the junction held 6 bases outside the gene matches. The CDR3 is 16 amino acids. Germline V CDR1 and CDR2: SGHVS, FQNEAQ. CDR3 coding DNA: TGTGCCAGCAGCTTAAATCCCGGGACAGGGTACAATGAGCAGTTCTTC. Protein sequence: CASSLNPGTGYNEQFF.

This clonotype showed up many times. The rearrangement uses TRBV28 and TRBJ1-6, with TRBD1 as a possible D gene (5 bases). The CDR3 length is 14 residues. Germline CDR1 MDHEN, CDR2 SYDVKM. Trimming left V 3 bases short and J 9 bases short, with 12 bases between. CDR3 nucleotides: TGTGCCAGCAGTTTGGCGGGGACTAGTTCACCCCTCCACTTT. Its protein is CASSLAGTSSPLHF.

This clonotype was observed many times. This sequence joins TRBV29-1 and TRBJ1-5, with a weak D call TRBD1 (6 bases). Trimming removed 4 bases from V and 5 bases from J, with 12 bases in between. The length of the CDR3 is 13 residues. Germline values: CDR1 SQVTM, CDR2 ANQGSEA. Here the CDR3 reads CSVVGGRDQPQHF. CDR3 bases: TGCAGCGTTGTAGGGGGGCGTGATCAGCCCCAGCATTTT.

This clonotype showed up just a few times. CDR3 nucleotide sequence: TGTGCCAGCAGCTATACAGGGGGCGATGGCGGGGAGCTGTTTTTT. It translates to CASSYTGGDGGELFF. The chain is built from TRBV7-6 and TRBJ2-2; 9 bases are shared with TRBD1. CDR1 and CDR2 from the germline V gene are SGHVS and FNYEAQ. J was trimmed by 7 bases and V by 4 bases; bases with no gene match: 7. The CDR3 contains 15 residues.

This clonotype was seen repeatedly, ten times or more. V gene TRBV5-1 combines with J gene TRBJ1-1; TRBD1 aligns across 9 bases. V lost 3 bases to trimming and J lost 0 bases; unmatched junction nucleotides: 9. CDR1 SGHRS and CDR2 YFSETQ come from the germline V gene. The CDR3 spans 17 residues. CDR3 coding DNA: TGCGCCAGCAGCTCGGGACAGGGAAGAAGGGTGAACACTGAAGCTTTCTTT. This codes for CASSSGQGRRVNTEAFF.

This clonotype has a count of ten or more. A junction boundary mismatches the germline segment, possibly from a read error. This chain uses TRBV20-1 with TRBJ1-2; D is unclear. The CDR3 loop spans 14 amino acids. Germline CDR1 reads DFQATT; CDR2 reads SNEGSKA (reference sequence). The DNA of the CDR3 is TGCAGTGCGAGAGCCCGTCAGGAGGGCCATGGCTACACCTTC. Translated, it gives CSARARQEGHGYTF.

The V and J genes are TRBV4-1 and TRBJ1-6; D gene uncertain. Trimming removed 0 bases from V and 11 bases from J, with 11 bases in between. The CDR3 extends over 14 amino acids. Germline values: CDR1 MGHRA, CDR2 YSYEKL. Written as DNA, the CDR3 is TGCGCCAGCAGCCAAGAAGGAGGGTTTGCACCCCTCCACTTT. Protein: CASSQEGGFAPLHF.

This sequence joins TRBV19 and TRBJ1-5; D may be TRBD1 (5 bases). The CDR3 length is 16 residues. Deletions cut 8 bases from V and 0 bases from J, with 17 bases between. CDR1 is LNHDA and CDR2 is SQIVND in the germline V gene (reference sequence). This CDR3 is CASARGGGHSNQPQHF. CDR3 sequence (DNA): TGTGCCAGTGCCCGAGGTGGGGGTCATAGCAATCAGCCCCAGCATTTT.

In this sample, this clonotype turned up many times. The genes are TRBV11-1 and TRBJ2-7; 7 bases fit TRBD2. The CDR3 has 15 amino acids. V gave up 0 bases and J gave up 0 bases; unmatched junction bases: 2. Germline-derived CDR1 and CDR2 are SGHAT and FQDESV (reference sequence). The DNA for the CDR3 is TGTGCCAGCAGCTTAGCGGGAGGGCTCTCCTACGAGCAGTACTTC. Translation: CASSLAGGLSYEQYF.

The rearrangement uses TRBV7-8 and TRBJ1-2; D remains unclear. The CDR3 spans 13 residues. The V and J ends lost 5 bases and 6 bases respectively, with 13 bases between them. Germline V CDR1 and CDR2: SGHVS, FQNEAQ. CDR3 sequence (DNA): TGTGCCAGCAGCCCCTGGATGTCTGATGGCTACACCTTC. It specifies CASSPWMSDGYTF.

This clonotype has ten or more counts. The chain links TRBV29-1 to TRBJ2-5; D possibly corresponds to TRBD1 (5 bases). V lost 4 bases and J 10 bases, leaving 10 bases between the germline ends. There are 10 residues in the CDR3. In germline, CDR1 is SQVTM, CDR2 ANQGSEA. CDR3 sequence: CSVGPGIQYF. CDR3 DNA sequence: TGCAGCGTTGGCCCAGGGATCCAGTACTTC. Supplemented by reference TRBV29-1 and TRBJ2-5, the full variable domain reads SAVISQKPSRDICQRGTSLTIQCQVDSQVTMMFWYRQQPGQSLTLIATANQGSEATYESGFVIDKFPISRPNLTFSTLTVSNMSPEDSSIYLCSVGPGIQYFGPGTRLLVL.

The table lists this clonotype with many counts. The chain joins TRBV20-1 to TRBJ1-5; no clear D gene. Germline CDR1 reads DFQATT; CDR2 reads SNEGSKA (reference sequence). There are 16 residues in the CDR3. V lost 0 bases and J 3 bases, leaving 15 bases between the germline ends. CDR3 region: CSARDGGLSFNQPQHF. The CDR3 DNA is TGCAGTGCTAGAGATGGTGGTCTCTCCTTCAATCAGCCCCAGCATTTT.